The rows below give T cell receptor beta chains drawn from one sample of a study of beta chain features in type 1 diabetes. Measured with immunoSEQ multiplex PCR; TCRdb has only the in-frame clones, and not every one. This sample carries some 350,000 clones, over 8.5% of them seen once, and the ten largest clones take over 0.45%. Sequenced sample: central memory CD4+ T cells from blood. These receptors originate from a man aged 30 to 45 with type 1 diabetes. Both conserved end residues are part of each CDR3. A D gene is named only where the DNA matches it firmly. Rows give clone size only sometimes, using once, few, many, or a class for an expanded clone.

CDR3 protein | CDR3 DNA | J gene | clone size | V gene | D gene
CASSLRRVYQPQHF | TGTGCCAGCAGCCTTAGGAGAGTTTATCAGCCCCAGCATTTT | TRBJ1-5 | . | TRBV28 | .
CAISEKGGLVAYEQYF | TGTGCCATCAGTGAAAAAGGGGGGCTGGTGGCGTACGAGCAGTACTTC | TRBJ2-7 | few | TRBV10-3 | .
CASRVESYNEQFF | TGTGCCAGCAGGGTGGAGTCCTACAATGAGCAGTTCTTC | TRBJ2-1 | . | TRBV2 | .
CASIHRGGGTEAFF | TGTGCCAGCATACACAGGGGGGGCGGCACTGAAGCTTTCTTT | TRBJ1-1 | few | TRBV2 | TRBD1
CASSPSSTLSLKEKLFF | TGTGCCAGCAGTCCATCCTCGACCCTTTCCTTAAAAGAAAAACTGTTTTTT | TRBJ1-4 | . | TRBV27 | .
CSASNYEQYF | TGCAGTGCGTCGAACTACGAGCAGTACTTC | TRBJ2-7 | few | TRBV20-1 | .
CASSVAKGLRTDTQYF | TGTGCCAGCAGCGTAGCTAAAGGTTTACGGACAGATACGCAGTATTTT | TRBJ2-3 | . | TRBV9 | .
CASSWGLVSNNEQFF | TGCGCCAGCAGCTGGGGACTAGTCAGCAACAATGAGCAGTTCTTC | TRBJ2-1 | . | TRBV5-1 | TRBD2
CASSSGTSGSFAETQYF | TGTGCCAGTAGCTCCGGGACTAGCGGGAGTTTTGCGGAGACCCAGTACTTC | TRBJ2-5 | few | TRBV19 | TRBD2
CASNTGQVGETQYF | TGTGCCAGCAACACGGGACAGGTTGGAGAGACCCAGTACTTC | TRBJ2-5 | few | TRBV5-8 | TRBD1
CASNLGYSLTGGYTF | TGTGCCAGCAACCTCGGGTACAGTCTCACCGGTGGCTACACCTTC | TRBJ1-2 | few | TRBV5-1 | .
CASSLGHTEAFF | TGTGCCAGCAGCTTGGGCCACACTGAAGCTTTCTTT | TRBJ1-1 | . | TRBV5-6 | .